A single sample gave rise to the 20 T cell receptor beta chains below, sequenced in a study of cytomegalovirus exposure and HLA in healthy donors. The PCR used 60 Vbeta and 13 Jbeta primers. The method was immunoSEQ multiplex PCR; TCRdb's version includes in-frame clones alone and lacks a portion of them. Altogether 250,000 or so clones are present, over 90% being singletons, with the ten largest covering roughly 1.5%. Sequences were obtained from PBMCs. Receptors were obtained from a girl aged 2-10 years in good health and CMV-seronegative.

DNA of the CDR3: TGTGCCAGCAGCCCCCCGGGTAGCGGTCGCTCCTACGAGCAGTACTTC. As protein: CASSPPGSGRSYEQYF. The V and J genes are TRBV13 and TRBJ2-7; perhaps TRBD2 as D (6 bases). CDR1 and CDR2 from the germline V gene are PRHDT and FYEKMQ (reference sequence). Trimming took 5 bases from V and 0 from J, leaving 17 bases between them. The CDR3 consists of 16 residues.

The V gene is TRBV10-3, the J gene TRBJ2-3, with a possible D match to TRBD2 (5 bases). The CDR3 loop spans 18 amino acids. In germline, CDR1 is ENHRY, CDR2 SYGVKD. V was clipped by 0 bases and J by 0 bases, with 16 bases between them. The DNA for the CDR3 is TGTGCCATCAGTGAGTCGAGGGTGGGAACGACTAGCACAGATACGCAGTATTTT. As protein: CAISESRVGTTSTDTQYF.

This sequence joins TRBV14 and TRBJ2-1; 7 bases map to TRBD1. The ends lost 3 bases at V and 5 bases at J; junction bases unmatched: 4. The CDR3 is made up of 14 amino acids. Germline CDR1 and CDR2: SGHDN and FVKESK. The CDR3 region is CASSQWTGDNEQFF. CDR3 sequence (DNA): TGTGCCAGCAGCCAGTGGACAGGTGACAATGAGCAGTTCTTC. Drawing the rest from reference TRBV14 and TRBJ2-1, the complete variable domain is EAGVTQFPSHSVIEKGQTVTLRCDPISGHDNLYWYRRVMGKEIKFLLHFVKESKQDESGMPNNRFLAERTGGTYSTLKVQPAELEDSGVYFCASSQWTGDNEQFFGPGTRLTVL.

This clone was picked up one time. The gene calls are TRBV7-9 and TRBJ1-1, with D hard to call. With 1 base removed from V and 7 bases from J, the gap between germline ends came to 10 bases. Germline values: CDR1 SEHNR, CDR2 FQNEAQ (reference sequence). The CDR3 has 13 residues. The CDR3 region is CASSLVTYGEAFF. CDR3 nucleotide sequence: TGTGCCAGCAGCTTAGTTACGTACGGTGAAGCTTTCTTT.

For the CDR3, the DNA is TGCGCCAGCAGCCACGGGACAGGGAACACTGAAGCTTTCTTT. As protein: CASSHGTGNTEAFF. The chain links TRBV5-1 to TRBJ1-1, with 8 nucleotides matching TRBD1. This CDR3 comprises 14 residues. Per germline, CDR1 SGHRS and CDR2 YFSETQ. V lost 4 bases to trimming and J lost 1 base; unmatched junction nucleotides: 3.

This rearrangement joins TRBV7-9 to TRBJ1-1; D is perhaps TRBD1 (6 bases). Deletions cut 4 bases from V and 6 bases from J, with 21 bases between. The CDR3 has 16 residues. Germline CDR1 SEHNR, CDR2 FQNEAQ (reference sequence). CDR3 nucleotide sequence: TGTGCCAGCAGCTATACAGGAGTCAGGGGTGCTCCTGAAGCTTTCTTT. The encoded protein is CASSYTGVRGAPEAFF.

The chain couples TRBV30 to TRBJ2-1; a possible D gene is TRBD2 (5 bases). This CDR3 contains 12 residues. The germline gives CDR1 GTSNPN, CDR2 SVGIG (reference sequence). V lost 2 bases to trimming and J lost 8 bases, with 10 bases between them. This chain's CDR3 is CAWSRGMDEQFF. The CDR3 region has the DNA TGTGCCTGGAGTCGGGGAATGGATGAGCAGTTCTTC.

As to this clone: The same CDR3 is also encoded by other DNA sequences in this sample. The gene calls are TRBV6-5 and TRBJ2-7; maybe TRBD1 (5 bases). V lost 0 bases, J lost 6 bases, and 9 bases lay in between. The CDR3 covers 13 residues. The germline V gene has CDR1 MNHEY and CDR2 SVGAGI. CDR3 coding DNA: TGTGCCAGCAGTTACTCTGGGGCTGGCGAGCAGTACTTC. Protein product: CASSYSGAGEQYF.

The chain links TRBV5-8 to TRBJ2-2; 7 bases fit TRBD1. CDR3 size: 13 residues. CDR1 SGHTS and CDR2 YDEGEE come from the germline V gene. CDR3 region: CATRGTNTGELFF. Written as DNA, the CDR3 is TGTGCAACCAGGGGGACGAACACCGGGGAGCTGTTTTTT. Based on the CDR3 plus reference TRBV5-8 and TRBJ2-2, the full variable domain is EAGVTQSPTHLIKTRGQQATLRCSPISGHTSVYWYQQALGLGLQFLLWYDEGEERNRGNFPPRFSGRQFPNYSSELNVNALELEDSALYLCATRGTNTGELFFGEGSRLTVL.

The chain uses TRBV23-1 and TRBJ2-6, with a tentative D call TRBD1 (6 bases). TRBV23-1 is flagged as an ORF with uncertain function. Trimming took 2 bases from V and 0 from J, leaving 11 bases between them. This CDR3 has 17 amino acids. CDR3 residues: CASSQIQGSSGANVLTF. CDR3 DNA sequence: TGCGCCAGCAGTCAAATACAGGGTAGCTCTGGGGCCAACGTCCTGACTTTC.

V gene TRBV7-3 combines with J gene TRBJ2-3; 9 bases line up with TRBD1. With V trimmed by 5 bases and J by 1 base, 4 bases remained unmatched. Germline assignment: CDR1 SGHTA and CDR2 FQGTGA. The CDR3 is 15 amino acids. In DNA, the CDR3 is TGTGCCAGCAGCAACAGGACAGGGGGCACAGATACGCAGTATTTT. Residues: CASSNRTGGTDTQYF. Full variable domain (missing parts from reference TRBV7-3 and TRBJ2-3): GAGVSQTPSNKVTEKGKYVELRCDPISGHTALYWYRQSLGQGPEFLIYFQGTGAADDSGLPNDRFFAVRPEGSVSTLKIQRTERGDSAVYLCASSNRTGGTDTQYFGPGTRLTVL.

The chain recombines TRBV5-4 with TRBJ2-7; 10 positions agree with TRBD2. The CDR3 totals 15 residues. The ends lost 4 bases at V and 4 bases at J; junction bases unmatched: 8. The germline gives CDR1 SGHNT, CDR2 YYREEE (reference sequence). The CDR3: CASSPKTSGSYEQYF. CDR3 DNA sequence: TGTGCCAGCAGCCCGAAGACTAGCGGGTCTTACGAGCAGTACTTC. Using reference TRBV5-4 and TRBJ2-7 for the parts outside the CDR3, the full variable domain is ETGVTQSPTHLIKTRGQQVTLRCSSQSGHNTVSWYQQALGQGPQFIFQYYREEENGRGNFPPRFSGLQFPNYSSELNVNALELDDSALYLCASSPKTSGSYEQYFGPGTRLTVT.

V and J are TRBV7-2 and TRBJ2-1; 10 bases align to TRBD1. The CDR3 has 15 residues. The V gene's germline CDR1 is SGHTA and CDR2 FQGNSA. The V segment lost 5 bases and the J segment 4 bases; nucleotides outside the gene matches: 5. This chain's CDR3 is CASSNRQGAYNEQFF. The CDR3 region has the DNA TGTGCCAGCAGCAACAGACAGGGGGCGTACAATGAGCAGTTCTTC. The full variable domain, completed using reference TRBV7-2 and TRBJ2-1, is GAGVSQSPSNKVTEKGKDVELRCDPISGHTALYWYRQSLGQGLEFLIYFQGNSAPDKSGLPSDRFSAERTGGSVSTLTIQRTQQEDSAVYLCASSNRQGAYNEQFFGPGTRLTVL.

The V gene is TRBV19, the J gene TRBJ2-6; a weak D match, TRBD1 (5 bases). There are 18 residues in the CDR3. Germline assignment: CDR1 LNHDA and CDR2 SQIVND (reference sequence). Trimming stripped 5 bases from V and 0 bases from J, with 17 bases between. CDR3 residues: CASSDQGSTLSGANVLTF. In nucleotides, the CDR3 is TGTGCCAGTAGTGATCAGGGCTCAACTCTCTCTGGGGCCAACGTCCTGACTTTC.

This clone was recorded only once. The rearrangement uses TRBV19 and TRBJ2-7; 10 nucleotides line up with TRBD1. V was pared by 1 base and J by 4 bases, with 7 bases of the junction left unmatched. Per the germline V gene, CDR1 is LNHDA and CDR2 is SQIVND (reference sequence). The length of the CDR3 is 16 residues. The CDR3 spells CASSIGVGQGRYEQYF. DNA of the CDR3: TGTGCCAGTAGTATAGGAGTGGGACAGGGGAGATACGAGCAGTACTTC.

The rearrangement links TRBV7-2 to TRBJ2-6; 8 bases are a match to TRBD1. V trimming: 5 bases; J trimming: 0 bases; junction bases outside the gene matches: 6. The germline V gene encodes CDR1 SGHTA and CDR2 FQGNSA. The CDR3 is 17 amino acids. CDR3 amino acids: CASSPRQGSSGANVLTF. The CDR3 DNA is TGTGCCAGCAGCCCGAGACAGGGGAGCTCTGGGGCCAACGTCCTGACTTTC.

Notes on this clone: Other DNA variants within this sample encode the same CDR3. The CDR3 loop reads CASSVQGNTEAFF. The CDR3 nucleotides are TGTGCCAGCAGCGTCCAGGGGAATACTGAAGCTTTCTTT. The V call is TRBV9, the J call TRBJ1-1; D may be TRBD1 (6 bases). The CDR3 sequence is 13 residues long. Trimming took off 2 bases at V and 5 bases at J, with 10 bases between the two ends. Per germline, CDR1 SGDLS and CDR2 YYNGEE. Full variable domain (remainder filled in from reference TRBV9 and TRBJ1-1): DSGVTQTPKHLITATGQRVTLRCSPRSGDLSVYWYQQSLDQGLQFLIQYYNGEERAKGNILERFSAQQFPDLHSELNLSSLELGDSALYFCASSVQGNTEAFFGQGTRLTVV.

The V gene is TRBV11-2, the J gene TRBJ2-2, with 8 bases lining up with TRBD2. There are 12 residues in the CDR3. Germline lookup yields CDR1 SGHAT and CDR2 FQNNGV. With 8 bases clipped from V and 7 bases from J, the junction kept 3 bases outside the gene matches. DNA for the CDR3: TGTGCCAGCTCGGGAGGGAGCGGGGAGCTGTTTTTT. Encoded protein: CASSGGSGELFF.

V and J are TRBV13 and TRBJ2-7; 11 bases agree with TRBD2. The germline CDR1 and CDR2 sequences are PRHDT and FYEKMQ (reference sequence). There are 17 residues in the CDR3. The trim removed 1 base at V and 4 bases at J, leaving 9 bases unmatched. CDR3 sequence reads: CASSLAPGVAGGYEQYF. The CDR3 region has the DNA TGTGCCAGCAGCTTAGCCCCCGGGGTAGCGGGAGGGTACGAGCAGTACTTC.

The chain has TRBV11-2 and TRBJ1-4, with 8 bases aligning to TRBD1. Per germline, CDR1 SGHAT and CDR2 FQNNGV. The CDR3 covers 14 residues. Germline trimming cut 5 bases from V and 6 bases from J; bases unmatched to any gene: 5. CDR3 coding DNA: TGTGCCAGCAGCCCCCGGACAGGGTATGAAAAACTGTTTTTT. As protein: CASSPRTGYEKLFF.